Listed here are 21 T cell receptor beta chains from one sample, sequenced in a study of cytomegalovirus exposure and HLA in healthy donors. The PCR made use of 60 Vbeta and 13 Jbeta primers. Repertoires were generated with immunoSEQ multiplex PCR, while TCRdb's copy carries only in-frame clones and drops some. Recorded for this sample: 140,000 to 150,000 clones. The sequenced sample consisted of PBMCs. Receptors originate from a male donor in good health and CMV-seronegative.

The rearrangement uses TRBV2 and TRBJ1-1; D remains ambiguous. In germline, CDR1 is SNHLY, CDR2 FYNNEI. V lost 6 bases and J lost 1, with 12 bases in between. The CDR3 loop spans 14 amino acids. This CDR3 reads CASRLLSGNTEAFF. The CDR3 DNA reads TGTGCCAGCAGGTTGTTATCGGGGAACACTGAAGCTTTCTTT.

As to this clone: The same CDR3 is also encoded by other DNA sequences in this sample. This rearrangement joins TRBV29-1 to TRBJ2-7; 8 bases map to TRBD1. After removal of 6 bases from V and 3 bases from J, the junction contained 4 bases not matched to a gene. The CDR3 is made up of 12 amino acids. Germline V CDR1 and CDR2: SQVTM, ANQGSEA. The CDR3 region has the DNA TGCAGCGTCGGACAGGGAGGCTACGAGCAGTACTTC. The encoded protein is CSVGQGGYEQYF.

V is TRBV30 and J is TRBJ1-5, with no clear D. Trimming removed 2 bases from V and 1 base from J, with 12 bases in between. Germline CDR1 GTSNPN, CDR2 SVGIG (reference sequence). CDR3 length: 15 residues. CDR3 sequence: CAWSTRTGSNQPQHF. The CDR3 nucleotides read TGTGCCTGGAGTACCCGGACGGGGAGCAATCAGCCCCAGCATTTT.

The chain carries TRBV19 and TRBJ2-7; 10 nucleotides line up with TRBD1. V was pared by 5 bases and J by 4 bases, with 11 bases of the junction left unmatched. Germline CDR1 reads LNHDA; CDR2 reads SQIVND (reference sequence). There are 16 residues in the CDR3. The chain's CDR3 is CASSARPGTGVYEQYF. CDR3 nucleotide sequence: TGTGCCAGTAGTGCCCGCCCCGGGACAGGGGTATACGAGCAGTACTTC.

This rearrangement joins TRBV7-2 to TRBJ1-5; 8 bases are a match to TRBD1. The CDR3 is 15 residues long. Germline V gene data show CDR1 as SGHTA and CDR2 as FQGNSA. Losses at the gene ends were 4 bases for V and 3 bases for J; bases not matched to a gene: 5. The CDR3 DNA follows: TGTGCCAGCAGCTCCCACAGGGGGGACAATCAGCCCCAGCATTTT. Translation: CASSSHRGDNQPQHF.

Here the CDR3 reads CASSLSGNTGELFF. CDR3 nucleotide sequence: TGTGCCAGCAGCCTTAGCGGGAACACCGGGGAGCTGTTTTTT. The chain carries TRBV6-5 and TRBJ2-2, with D possibly matching TRBD2 (6 bases). The germline CDR1 and CDR2 sequences are MNHEY and SVGAGI. Trimming left V 6 bases short and J 1 base short, with 9 bases between. The CDR3 is made up of 14 amino acids.

This chain links TRBV19 with TRBJ2-5, with 10 bases lining up with TRBD1. CDR3 length equals 14 residues. Germline loops: CDR1 LNHDA, CDR2 SQIVND (reference sequence). V was clipped by 1 base and J by 4 bases; unmatched bases: 0. CDR3: CASSIGDRGETQYF. CDR3 sequence (DNA): TGTGCCAGTAGTATAGGGGACAGGGGAGAGACCCAGTACTTC.

The chain joins TRBV5-1 to TRBJ2-7; 10 nucleotides align to TRBD1. Germline V lookup: CDR1 SGHRS, CDR2 YFSETQ. CDR3 length equals 15 residues. Losses at the gene ends were 2 bases for V and 3 bases for J; bases not matched to a gene: 5. The CDR3 loop reads CASSFNRDRGYEQYF. DNA for the CDR3: TGCGCCAGCAGCTTCAACCGGGACAGGGGCTACGAGCAGTACTTC.

The chain combines TRBV6-6 with TRBJ1-5; 8 bases are a match to TRBD1. V gave up 6 bases and J gave up 0 bases; unmatched junction bases: 7. The CDR3 contains 16 residues. Germline V CDR1 and CDR2: MNHNY, SVGAGI (reference sequence). The CDR3 region is CASSPGTGLSNQPQHF. CDR3 sequence (DNA): TGTGCCAGCAGCCCCGGGACAGGACTTAGCAATCAGCCCCAGCATTTT.

The chain combines TRBV19 with TRBJ2-3, with D perhaps TRBD1 (6 bases). CDR1 is LNHDA, CDR2 SQIVND, per germline (reference sequence). This CDR3 is 16 amino acids long. Between the trimmed V and J ends, which lost 4 bases and 1 base, there was a span of 15 bases. The CDR3 DNA follows: TGTGCCAGTAGTAGAAACAGGGATCCAGGCACAGATACGCAGTATTTT. Translated, it gives CASSRNRDPGTDTQYF.

This chain joins TRBV19 and TRBJ1-5, with TRBD1 identical over 7 bases. The germline V gene encodes CDR1 LNHDA and CDR2 SQIVND (reference sequence). The CDR3 totals 14 residues. With 3 bases clipped from V and 4 bases from J, the junction kept 3 bases outside the gene matches. The CDR3 DNA is TGTGCCAGTAGTATTTTACAGGGGAATCAGCCCCAGCATTTT. Protein product: CASSILQGNQPQHF. The variable domain in full, completed from reference TRBV19 and TRBJ1-5, reads DGGITQSPKYLFRKEGQNVTLSCEQNLNHDAMYWYRQDPGQGLRLIYYSQIVNDFQKGDIAEGYSVSREKKESFPLTVTSAQKNPTAFYLCASSILQGNQPQHFGDGTRLSIL.

V usage is TRBV6-6 and J usage is TRBJ1-2; no clear D. Trimming shortened V by 11 bases and J by 8 bases, and 15 bases separated the two germline ends. Per the germline V gene, CDR1 is MNHNY and CDR2 is SVGAGI (reference sequence). There are 11 residues in the CDR3. CDR3 protein: CAVGRVDGYTF. CDR3 nucleotides: TGTGCCGTAGGGAGGGTCGACGGCTACACCTTC.

The chain links TRBV6-5 to TRBJ1-2, with 9 bases fitting TRBD1. From germline, CDR1 is MNHEY and CDR2 SVGAGI. The length of the CDR3 is 13 residues. Trimming removed 2 bases from V and 7 bases from J; junction bases left unmatched: 2. The CDR3 nucleotides read TGTGCCAGCAGTTACCGGGACAGGGTTGGCTACACCTTC. Its protein is CASSYRDRVGYTF.

The chain uses TRBV27 and TRBJ2-3; D possibly corresponds to TRBD1 (7 bases). Germline CDR1 reads MNHEY; CDR2 reads SMNVEV (reference sequence). Trimming took off 5 bases at V and 2 bases at J, with 20 bases between the two ends. This CDR3 has 17 amino acids. CDR3 sequence: CASSPPWRGRVTDTQYF. CDR3 nucleotides: TGTGCCAGCAGTCCCCCGTGGAGGGGGCGCGTCACAGATACGCAGTATTTT.

The rearrangement joins TRBV19 to TRBJ2-5; tentative D call: TRBD1 (5 bases). The DNA end favors TRBJ2-7, so the J call may be wrong. Germline assignment: CDR1 LNHDA and CDR2 SQIVND (reference sequence). The CDR3 consists of 13 residues. The CDR3 loop reads CASSGAFSYEQYF. The CDR3 nucleotides read TGTGCCAGTAGTGGGGCCTTCTCCTACGAGCAGTACTTC.

J is TRBJ2-2 and V is TRBV5-1, with 7 bases matching TRBD1. The germline gives CDR1 SGHRS, CDR2 YFSETQ. The CDR3 is made up of 14 amino acids. The V gene end was trimmed by 0 bases and the J gene end by 4 bases; junction bases not matched to a gene: 0. The CDR3 sequence is CASSLDRGTGELFF. DNA for the CDR3: TGCGCCAGCAGCTTGGACAGGGGCACCGGGGAGCTGTTTTTT.

The genes are TRBV5-1 and TRBJ2-7, with 8 bases lining up with TRBD1. V was pared by 1 base and J by 1 base, with 4 bases of the junction left unmatched. The length of the CDR3 is 15 residues. From germline, CDR1 is SGHRS and CDR2 YFSETQ. The CDR3 loop is CASSLTGQGSYEQYF. The CDR3 DNA reads as TGCGCCAGCAGCTTGACCGGACAGGGTTCCTACGAGCAGTACTTC.

The rearrangement links TRBV2 to TRBJ2-3; possible D gene TRBD2, 6 bases. CDR3 length equals 14 residues. The germline CDR1 and CDR2 sequences are SNHLY and FYNNEI. V lost 4 bases, J lost 0 bases, and 8 bases lay in between. The CDR3 is CASSGGDSTDTQYF. As DNA, the CDR3 is TGTGCCAGCAGTGGGGGGGATAGCACAGATACGCAGTATTTT.

The chain is built from TRBV5-6 and TRBJ1-5; 8 bases are shared with TRBD1. CDR1 and CDR2 from the germline V gene are SGHDT and YYEEEE. The CDR3 totals 15 residues. Trimming at V came to 3 bases and at J to 5 bases, leaving 7 bases not matched to a gene. CDR3 sequence reads: CASSSLDRDDQPQHF. CDR3 coding DNA: TGTGCCAGCAGCTCATTGGACAGGGATGATCAGCCCCAGCATTTT.

Points on this clone: The DNA is omitted, as the CDR3 cannot be located on it reliably, and the CDR3 follows TCRdb's listing. The chain is built from TRBV29-1 and TRBJ1-6; the table's D gene call, TRBD1, was not cross checked with the DNA. In germline, CDR1 is SQVTM, CDR2 ANQGSEA. A total of 13 residues make up the CDR3, ends included. CDR3 sequence: CSVLDTFGSPLHF.

The CDR3: CSARELTEAFF. CDR3 sequence (DNA): TGCAGTGCTAGAGAACTGACTGAAGCTTTCTTT. The rearrangement joins TRBV20-1 to TRBJ1-1; no clear D gene. In germline, CDR1 is DFQATT, CDR2 SNEGSKA (reference sequence). This CDR3 is 11 amino acids long. Trimming cost V 0 bases and J 5 bases, with 4 bases left between them.